This T cell receptor (beta chain) was sequenced in a study of cytomegalovirus exposure and HLA in healthy donors. Across the whole study: A later analysis reported the same platform for the roughly 110 validation repertoires and the 666 first-cohort repertoires.

Produced via immunoSEQ multiplex PCR; TCRdb's table is partial and in-frame only. The sample has approximately 300,000 clones, roughly nine tenths seen once; the top ten hold roughly 1.2%. Regarding this clone: Antigen specificity is unknown.

Points from the study as a whole: A classifier reportedly called cytomegalovirus status with high sensitivity and specificity.

Trimming left V 4 bases short and J 2 bases short, with 17 bases between. Looked up from germline, CDR1 is SGHRS and CDR2 is YFSETQ. The CDR3 consists of 16 residues. The sequencing sample was made of PBMCs. The sequence derives from a woman in her twenties or thirties in good health and CMV-seropositive. This sequence joins TRBV5-1 and TRBJ2-3; the D gene is possibly TRBD1 (6 bases). Written as DNA, the CDR3 is TGCGCCAGCAGCCCGGACAGTTCGACACACACAGATACGCAGTATTTT. Translation: CASSPDSSTHTDTQYF.